This T cell receptor (beta chain) comes out of a study of human T cells and chemical hapten exposure. Study information: Across its 20 to 25 weeks, the study gave patients weekly diphenylcyclopropenone doses to the scalp.

The CDR3 spans 14 residues. The V gene's germline CDR1 is SEHNR and CDR2 FQNEAQ (reference sequence). The V end was cut by 5 bases, the J end by 7 bases, with 17 bases between. Study results and caveats: DPC sensitization left the count of TCRs above 1 in 1000 unchanged. Expanded TCRs clustered into significantly more large CDR3 similarity groups than controls, the analysis revealed.

Time point reported: patch test 1, 2 weeks after DPC sensitization. Treatment specified: therapeutic diphenylcyclopropenone sensitization with weekly scalp DPC. The study used a library that attached unique molecular identifiers to individual cDNA molecules. In TCRdb, the RACE reads were re-called with MiXCR into one record per CDR3 protein. The sample contains 180,000 or so distinct CDR3 sequences, about 22% of which appear only once. This clonotype appeared a few times. Antigen unknown. The sequencing here drew on whole blood, taken in connection with sensitization to the hapten diphenylcyclopropenone (DPC). The chain links TRBV7-9 to TRBJ1-1, with D unclear. This TCR derives from a woman in her fifties or sixties with alopecia areata. Some clones in this sample may be carry-over from other donors' samples. In DNA, the CDR3 is TGTGCCAGCAGCGCATACCGCATATCCGGTGAAGCTTTCTTT. Its protein product is CASSAYRISGEAFF.